This T cell receptor beta chain emerged from a study of esophageal squamous cell carcinoma under preoperative chemotherapy. Study summary: Samples included peripheral blood T cells as well as tumor-infiltrating lymphocytes.

V lost 5 bases and J 10 bases, leaving 12 bases between the germline ends. The CDR3 totals 12 residues. In germline, CDR1 is SGHTA, CDR2 FQGNSA. TCRdb itself ran the PCR reads through MiXCR, one entry per CDR3 protein. The sample comprises about 9,300 distinct CDR3 sequences, approximately 48% of which are singletons, and approximately 15% rests with the top ten. A word on this clonotype: Its antigen is currently unknown.

Overall study findings and caveats: Abundant clones tended to shrink rather than expand after paclitaxel-nedaplatin.

Time point indicated: after preoperative PTX-NDP chemotherapy. The clonotype originates from a human donor with esophageal squamous cell carcinoma. The donor label of this sample is uncertain. Collection of the sample occurred from a patient given preoperative chemotherapy. The gene calls are TRBV7-2 and TRBJ2-1; D possibly corresponds to TRBD2 (5 bases). The CDR3, as DNA: TGTGCCAGCAGCCCTACTAGTTACGAGCAGTTCTTC. Amino acids: CASSPTSYEQFF.